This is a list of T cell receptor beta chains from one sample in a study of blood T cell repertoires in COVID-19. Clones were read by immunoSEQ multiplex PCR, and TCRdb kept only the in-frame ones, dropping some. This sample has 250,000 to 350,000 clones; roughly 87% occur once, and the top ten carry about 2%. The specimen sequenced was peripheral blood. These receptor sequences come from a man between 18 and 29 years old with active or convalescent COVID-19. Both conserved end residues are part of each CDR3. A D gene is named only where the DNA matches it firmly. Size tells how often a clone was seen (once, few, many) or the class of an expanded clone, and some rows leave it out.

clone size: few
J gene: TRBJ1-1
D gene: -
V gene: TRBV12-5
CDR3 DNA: TGTGCTAGTGGTTTGCCACAGGGTGGACGAGCTGAAGCTTTCTTT
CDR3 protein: CASGLPQGGRAEAFF

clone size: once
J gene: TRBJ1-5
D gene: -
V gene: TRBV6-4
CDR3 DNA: TGTGCCAGCAGTGTGGGGCCCAATCAGCCCCAGCATTTT
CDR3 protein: CASSVGPNQPQHF

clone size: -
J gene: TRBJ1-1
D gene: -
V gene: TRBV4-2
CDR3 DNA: TGTGCCAGCAGCCCGACAGTCAACACTGAAGCTTTCTTT
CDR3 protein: CASSPTVNTEAFF

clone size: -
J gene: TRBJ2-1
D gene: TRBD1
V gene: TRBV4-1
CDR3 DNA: TGCGCCAGCAGCTACGGACAGGGGCCGTCTCTAGGGGGGAATGAGCAGTTCTTC
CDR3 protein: CASSYGQGPSLGGNEQFF

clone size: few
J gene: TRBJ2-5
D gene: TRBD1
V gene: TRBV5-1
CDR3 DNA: TGCGCCAGCAGCTCTGGAGCAGGGGGCCAAGAGACCCAGTACTTC
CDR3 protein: CASSSGAGGQETQYF

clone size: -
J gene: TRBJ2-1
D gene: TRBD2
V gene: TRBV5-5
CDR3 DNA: TGTGCCAGCAGCTTGACTAGCGGGAGTGCAATTGAGCAGTTCTTC
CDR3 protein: CASSLTSGSAIEQFF

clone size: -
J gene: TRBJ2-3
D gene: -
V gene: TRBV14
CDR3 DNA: TGTGCCAGCAGCGTCCGAATAGCCTCTAGCACAGATACGCAGTATTTT
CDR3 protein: CASSVRIASSTDTQYF

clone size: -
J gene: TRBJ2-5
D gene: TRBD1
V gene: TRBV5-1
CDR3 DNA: TGCGCCAGCAGCTCACTTGGGACAGGCCAAGAGACCCAGTACTTC
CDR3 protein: CASSSLGTGQETQYF

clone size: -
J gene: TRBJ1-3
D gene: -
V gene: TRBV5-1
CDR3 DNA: TGCGCCAGCAGGCCGACTGACTCTGGAAACACCATATATTTT
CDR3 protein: CASRPTDSGNTIYF

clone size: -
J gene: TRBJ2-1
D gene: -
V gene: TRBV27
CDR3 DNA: TGTGCCAGCAGCAGGGTGGGCAATGAGCAGTTCTTC
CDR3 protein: CASSRVGNEQFF

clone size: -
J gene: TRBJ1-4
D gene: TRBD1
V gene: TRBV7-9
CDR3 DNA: TGTGCCAGCAGCCCGACAGGGAATAATGAAAAACTGTTTTTT
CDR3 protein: CASSPTGNNEKLFF

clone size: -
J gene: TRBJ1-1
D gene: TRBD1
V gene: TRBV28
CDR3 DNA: TGTGCCAGCAGACCCGGGACAGGGGGCTTTTGGAACACTGAAGCTTTCTTT
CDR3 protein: CASRPGTGGFWNTEAFF

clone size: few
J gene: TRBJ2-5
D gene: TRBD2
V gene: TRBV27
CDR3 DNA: TGTGCCAGCAGTTTCCTAGCGGGTAAAGAGACCCAGTACTTC
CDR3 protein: CASSFLAGKETQYF

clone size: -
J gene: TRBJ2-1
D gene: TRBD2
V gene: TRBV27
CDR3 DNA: TGTGCCAGCAGCCTACTTAATGCGGGAGGGCCTTCTAATGAGCAGTTCTTC
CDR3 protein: CASSLLNAGGPSNEQFF

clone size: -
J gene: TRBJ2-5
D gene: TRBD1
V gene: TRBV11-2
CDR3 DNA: TGTGCCAGCAGCTTAGCGCCAGGGGCAGGACAGGCCCAGTACTTC
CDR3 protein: CASSLAPGAGQAQYF

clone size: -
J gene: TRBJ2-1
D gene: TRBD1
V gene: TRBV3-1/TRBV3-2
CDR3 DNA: TGTGCCAGCAGCTCACGGACAGGGAGTGAGCAGTTCTTC
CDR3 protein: CASSSRTGSEQFF

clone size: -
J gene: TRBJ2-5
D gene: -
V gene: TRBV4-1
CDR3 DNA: TGCGCCAGCAGCCAAGTGAGGAGAGAGACCCAGTACTTC
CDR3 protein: CASSQVRRETQYF

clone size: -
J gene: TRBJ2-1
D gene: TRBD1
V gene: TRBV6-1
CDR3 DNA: TGTGCCAGCAGTGACCCCCGGGACAGGGTATTCGAGAATGAGCAGTTCTTC
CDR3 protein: CASSDPRDRVFENEQFF

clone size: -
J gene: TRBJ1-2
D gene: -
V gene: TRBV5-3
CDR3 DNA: TGTGCCAGACTGGGGGCCGGAGGCCTGCATAACTATGGCTACACCTTC
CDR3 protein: CARLGAGGLHNYGYTF

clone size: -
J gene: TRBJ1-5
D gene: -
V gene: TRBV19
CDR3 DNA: TGTGCCAGTAGTATACAGGGGTATCAGCCCCAGCATTTT
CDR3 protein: CASSIQGYQPQHF

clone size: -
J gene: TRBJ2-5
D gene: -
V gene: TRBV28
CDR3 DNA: TGTGCCAGCAGTGGGACTGCCCGGGAGACCCAGTACTTC
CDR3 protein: CASSGTARETQYF

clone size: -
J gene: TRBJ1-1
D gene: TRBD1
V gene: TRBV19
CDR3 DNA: TGTGCCAGTAGTATGTTGGACAGGGGGATAAACACTGAAGCTTTCTTT
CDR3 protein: CASSMLDRGINTEAFF

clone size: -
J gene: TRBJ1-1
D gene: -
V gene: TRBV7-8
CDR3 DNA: TGTGCCAGCAGCTTATTATTCACTGAAGCTTTCTTT
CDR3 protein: CASSLLFTEAFF

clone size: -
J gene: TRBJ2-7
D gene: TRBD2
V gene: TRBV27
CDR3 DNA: TGTGCCAGTCGGACTCTAGCGGCCTACGAGCAGTACTTC
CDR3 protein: CASRTLAAYEQYF

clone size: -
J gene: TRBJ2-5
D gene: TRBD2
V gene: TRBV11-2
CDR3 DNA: TGTGCCAGCAGCTTAGGTGTAGCGGGGGTTGCGGAGACCCAGTACTTC
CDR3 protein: CASSLGVAGVAETQYF

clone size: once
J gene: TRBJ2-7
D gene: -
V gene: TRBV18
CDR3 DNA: TGTGCCAGCTCACCATCCTCTTTCTACGAGCAGTACTTC
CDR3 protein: CASSPSSFYEQYF

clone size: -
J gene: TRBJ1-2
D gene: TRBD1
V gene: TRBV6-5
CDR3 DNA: TGTGCCATTCTCAACAGGGGGTCGGACTATGGCTACACCTTC
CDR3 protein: CAILNRGSDYGYTF

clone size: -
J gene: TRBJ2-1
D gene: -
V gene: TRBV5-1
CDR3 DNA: TGCGCCAGCAGCTTTCTGGGGGACAAACTCAATGAGCAGTTCTTC
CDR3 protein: CASSFLGDKLNEQFF

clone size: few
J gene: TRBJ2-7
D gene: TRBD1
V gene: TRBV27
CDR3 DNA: TGTGCCAGCAGTAAAAGGACAGGTTGGAAGCAGTACTTC
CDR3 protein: CASSKRTGWKQYF

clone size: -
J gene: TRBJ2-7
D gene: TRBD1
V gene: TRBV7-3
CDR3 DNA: TGTGCCAGCAGCTTAGGGACAGATCCCCACGAGCAGTACTTC
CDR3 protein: CASSLGTDPHEQYF

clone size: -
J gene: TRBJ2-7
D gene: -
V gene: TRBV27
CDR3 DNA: TGTGCCAGCAGTTTATCGTTGCAGGGTTCCGAGCAGTACTTC
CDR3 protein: CASSLSLQGSEQYF

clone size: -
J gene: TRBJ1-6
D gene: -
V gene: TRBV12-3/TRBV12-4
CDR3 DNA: TGTGCCAGCAGGGCCGCGACGGGTTCACCCCTCCACTTT
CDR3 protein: CASRAATGSPLHF

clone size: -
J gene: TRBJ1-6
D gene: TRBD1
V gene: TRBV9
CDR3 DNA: TGTGCCAGCAGCTTTGATGCCCCGGGACAGGGTAGTTCACCCCTCCACTTT
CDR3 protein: CASSFDAPGQGSSPLHF

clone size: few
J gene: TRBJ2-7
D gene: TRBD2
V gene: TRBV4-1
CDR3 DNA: TGCGCCAGCAGCCGAGGGGAGGGGCAGTACTTC
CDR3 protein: CASSRGEGQYF

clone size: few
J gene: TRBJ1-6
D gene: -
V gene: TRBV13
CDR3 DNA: TGTGCCAGCAGCCCCCTTGGACAGATCGATAATTCACCCCTCCACTTT
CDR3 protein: CASSPLGQIDNSPLHF

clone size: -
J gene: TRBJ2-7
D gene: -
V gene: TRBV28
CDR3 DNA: TGTGCCAGCAGAGATCGGACTCTACAGGAGCAGTACTTC
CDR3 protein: CASRDRTLQEQYF

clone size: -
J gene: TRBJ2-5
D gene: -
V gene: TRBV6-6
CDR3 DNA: TGTGCCAGCATCAAAACCTGGGCAGAGACCCAGTACTTC
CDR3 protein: CASIKTWAETQYF

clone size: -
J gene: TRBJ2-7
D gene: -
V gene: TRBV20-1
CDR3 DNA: TGCAGTGCTAGTTGGCTCGGACAGTTCTACGAGCAGTACTTC
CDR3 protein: CSASWLGQFYEQYF

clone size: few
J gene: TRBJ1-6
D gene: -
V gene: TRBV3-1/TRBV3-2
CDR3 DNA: TGTGCCAGCCGGGATTTTCGGGGTTCACCCCTCCACTTT
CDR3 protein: CASRDFRGSPLHF

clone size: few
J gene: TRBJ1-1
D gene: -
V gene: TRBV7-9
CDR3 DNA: TGTGCCAGCAGCTCCTTTGGGGGGAGACCCCGGGGGGACACTGAAGCTTTCTTT
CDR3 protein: CASSSFGGRPRGDTEAFF

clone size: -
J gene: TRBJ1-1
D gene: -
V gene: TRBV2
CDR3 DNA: TGTGCCTCCACGGGGGGCCCGAACACTGAAGCTTTCTTT
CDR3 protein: CASTGGPNTEAFF

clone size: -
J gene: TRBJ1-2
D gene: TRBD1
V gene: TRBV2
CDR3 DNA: TGTGCCAGCAGTGAATTAAAAGACAGGGGCGGCGGCTACACCTTC
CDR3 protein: CASSELKDRGGGYTF

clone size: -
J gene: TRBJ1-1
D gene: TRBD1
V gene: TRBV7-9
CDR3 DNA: TGTGCCAGCAGCCCCAACCAACGGACAGGGAAAGAATTCTTT
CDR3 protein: CASSPNQRTGKEFF

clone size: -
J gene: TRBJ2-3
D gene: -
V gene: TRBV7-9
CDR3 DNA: TGTGCCAGCAGCACCAGGGGCGCAGATACGCAGTATTTT
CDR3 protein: CASSTRGADTQYF

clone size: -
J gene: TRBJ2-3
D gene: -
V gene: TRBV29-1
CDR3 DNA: TGCAGCGTTGGGACTAGCACAGATACGCAGTATTTT
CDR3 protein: CSVGTSTDTQYF

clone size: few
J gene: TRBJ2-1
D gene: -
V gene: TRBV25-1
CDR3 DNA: TGTGCCAGCAGTGGTGGTAGCTCCTACAATGAGCAGTTCTTC
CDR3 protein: CASSGGSSYNEQFF

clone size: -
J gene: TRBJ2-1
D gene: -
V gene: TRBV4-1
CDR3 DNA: TGCGCCAGCAGCCAAGATCTTAGCTTCAATGAGCAGTTCTTC
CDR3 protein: CASSQDLSFNEQFF

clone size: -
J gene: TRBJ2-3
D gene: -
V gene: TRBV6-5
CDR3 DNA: TGTGCCAGCACCCAGCGGAGCCCGACAGATACGCAGTATTTT
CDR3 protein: CASTQRSPTDTQYF

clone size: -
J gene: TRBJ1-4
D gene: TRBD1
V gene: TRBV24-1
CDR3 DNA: TGTGCCACCAGTGATTTTTACAGGGGGCATGAAAAACTGTTTTTT
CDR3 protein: CATSDFYRGHEKLFF

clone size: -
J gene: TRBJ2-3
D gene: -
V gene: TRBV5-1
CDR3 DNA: TGCGCCAGCAGCTCCACTAGAAATACGCAGTATTTT
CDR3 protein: CASSSTRNTQYF

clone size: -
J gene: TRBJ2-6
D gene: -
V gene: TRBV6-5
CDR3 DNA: TGTGCCAGCAGCTCCGGGGGATCTGGGGCCAACGTCCTGACTTTC
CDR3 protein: CASSSGGSGANVLTF

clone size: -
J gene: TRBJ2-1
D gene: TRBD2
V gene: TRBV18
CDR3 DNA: TGTGCCAGCTCCCCCGCTGGGACTAGCGGGACGAATGAGCAGTTCTTC
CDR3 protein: CASSPAGTSGTNEQFF

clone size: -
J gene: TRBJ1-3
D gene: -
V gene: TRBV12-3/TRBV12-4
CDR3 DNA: TGTGCCAGCAGTGTCGCCGGCACCATATATTTT
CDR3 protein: CASSVAGTIYF

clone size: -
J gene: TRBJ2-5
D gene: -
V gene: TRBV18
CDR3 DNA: TGTGCCAGCTCACCAAATCAAGACAAAAACCAGTACTTC
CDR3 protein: CASSPNQDKNQYF

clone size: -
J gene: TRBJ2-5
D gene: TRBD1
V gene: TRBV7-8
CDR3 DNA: TGTGCCAGCAGCTTCTGGGACAGGGAAGAGACCCAGTACTTC
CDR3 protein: CASSFWDREETQYF